Each of the 26 T cell receptor beta chains below was sequenced from the same sample in a study of CD8 T cells in ankylosing spondylitis. Findings and limits, study-wide: Several highly homologous variants made up a TCR beta motif, and this motif appeared characteristic of ankylosing spondylitis blood.

One entry per CDR3 protein results from TCRdb running MiXCR on the 5' RACE reads. The sample has just under 550,000 distinct CDR3 sequences, approximately 12% seen once; the top ten hold under 7.5%. Their recognized antigens are unknown. The sequencing input was blood, either unsorted or a sorted T cell fraction (not recorded which). Receptor source: a male donor with ankylosing spondylitis.

In DNA, the CDR3 is TGTGCCAGCACCCGGGACTCCCACTCCGATGAGCAGTTCTTC. Translation: CASTRDSHSDEQFF. V and J are TRBV7-2 and TRBJ2-1; weak D call: TRBD2 (6 bases). CDR3 length: 14 amino acids. Germline CDR1 reads SGHTA; CDR2 reads FQGNSA. V lost 7 bases and J lost 8, with 18 bases in between.

This clonotype showed up just a few times. The chain carries TRBV15 and TRBJ2-7, with 12 bases lining up with TRBD2. The J segment lost 2 bases and the V segment lost 9 bases, leaving 2 bases of the junction unmatched. Germline V gene data show CDR1 as LNHNV and CDR2 as YYDKDF (reference sequence). This CDR3 has 13 amino acids. CDR3 sequence (DNA): TGTGCCACTGGACTAGCGGGGACCTACGAGCAGTACTTC. Protein product: CATGLAGTYEQYF.

Many counts were recorded for this clonotype. V gene TRBV20-1 combines with J gene TRBJ1-5, with no clear D. The germline V gene has CDR1 DFQATT and CDR2 SNEGSKA (reference sequence). The CDR3 consists of 13 residues. V was pared by 2 bases and J by 6 bases, with 11 bases between. Here the CDR3 reads CSARYGVSQPQHF. The CDR3 DNA follows: TGCAGTGCTAGATATGGGGTTTCTCAGCCCCAGCATTTT.

The chain joins TRBV7-2 to TRBJ1-1; a possible D gene is TRBD1 (5 bases). Germline-derived CDR1 and CDR2 are SGHTA and FQGNSA. Trimming removed 2 bases from V and 5 bases from J, with 18 bases in between. The CDR3 runs 16 residues. CDR3 DNA sequence: TGTGCCAGCAGCTTAAAGGCACCCCCTGGGGGGACTGAAGCTTTCTTT. It yields the protein CASSLKAPPGGTEAFF.

This clonotype has at least ten counts. The chain has TRBV7-9 and TRBJ2-1; D gene unclear. Per germline, CDR1 SEHNR and CDR2 FQNEAQ (reference sequence). The CDR3 loop spans 11 amino acids. V lost 4 bases and J lost 10, with 8 bases in between. The DNA of the CDR3 is TGTGCCAGCAGCTCCAAGATCGAGCAGTTCTTC. Protein sequence: CASSSKIEQFF.

This clonotype was recorded a few times. This rearrangement joins TRBV24-1 to TRBJ2-1, with 10 positions matching TRBD2. CDR1 is KGHDR, CDR2 SFDVKD, per germline. The CDR3 has 16 amino acids. The junction had 2 bases not matched to a gene; V was cut back by 3 bases and J by 1 base. In nucleotides, the CDR3 is TGTGCCACCAGTGATCATAGCGGGAGGTCCTACAATGAGCAGTTCTTC. Protein product: CATSDHSGRSYNEQFF.

This chain links TRBV2 with TRBJ2-1; D perhaps matches TRBD1 (5 bases). Trimming shortened V by 2 bases and J by 4 bases, and 9 bases separated the two germline ends. Germline values: CDR1 SNHLY, CDR2 FYNNEI. The CDR3 has 14 residues. In nucleotides, the CDR3 is TGTGCCAGCAGTGAATTCGACAGATACAATGAGCAGTTCTTC. Its translation: CASSEFDRYNEQFF.

This clonotype was found once. The V call is TRBV20-1, the J call TRBJ2-3; TRBD1 might be the D (5 bases). Per the germline V gene, CDR1 is DFQATT and CDR2 is SNEGSKA (reference sequence). Trimming removed 6 bases from V and 3 bases from J, with 13 bases in between. The CDR3 sequence is 13 residues long. CDR3 protein: CSADPQETDTQYF. DNA of the CDR3: TGCAGTGCCGACCCACAGGAAACAGATACGCAGTATTTT.

The sample holds a few counts of this clonotype. The V gene is TRBV27, the J gene TRBJ2-7; 14 positions match TRBD2. Germline V gene lookup returns CDR1 MNHEY and CDR2 SMNVEV (reference sequence). The CDR3 loop spans 19 amino acids. V lost 4 bases, J lost 1 base, and 12 bases stayed unmatched. CDR3 protein: CASSYTPGTSGSYSYEQYV. The CDR3 DNA sequence: TGTGCCAGCAGTTATACGCCCGGGACTAGCGGGAGTTATTCCTACGAGCAGTACGTC.

The chain has TRBV11-2 and TRBJ2-2; maybe TRBD2 (7 bases). CDR1 and CDR2 from the germline V gene are SGHAT and FQNNGV. The CDR3 runs to 15 residues. The ends were cut back, 3 bases at V and 7 bases at J, with 15 bases in the middle. CDR3: CASSFMGGLDGELFF. The DNA of the CDR3 is TGTGCCAGCAGCTTCATGGGGGGGCTCGACGGGGAGCTGTTTTTT. The full variable domain, its missing parts supplied by reference TRBV11-2 and TRBJ2-2, is EAGVAQSPRYKIIEKRQSVAFWCNPISGHATLYWYQQILGQGPKLLIQFQNNGVVDDSQLPKDRFSAERLKGVDSTLKIQPAKLEDSAVYLCASSFMGGLDGELFFGEGSRLTVL.

This clonotype was seen many times. V usage is TRBV20-1 and J usage is TRBJ1-4; a possible D gene is TRBD1 (5 bases). Looked up from germline, CDR1 is DFQATT and CDR2 is SNEGSKA (reference sequence). V dropped 1 base and J dropped 8 bases, with 11 bases sitting between them. The CDR3 runs to 13 residues. This CDR3 is CSARAGFSEKLFF. CDR3 coding DNA: TGCAGTGCTAGAGCAGGGTTCAGCGAAAAACTGTTTTTT.

This clonotype showed up just once. The chain joins TRBV11-2 to TRBJ2-3; 7 nucleotides match TRBD2. This CDR3 has 16 residues. V was clipped by 8 bases and J by 3 bases; unmatched bases: 14. The germline gives CDR1 SGHAT, CDR2 FQNNGV. The CDR3 reads CASCWGGGSRTDTQYF. The CDR3 bases are TGTGCCAGCTGCTGGGGGGGAGGGAGTCGGACAGATACGCAGTATTTT.

This clonotype came up a few times. V usage is TRBV7-6 and J usage is TRBJ1-1; TRBD1 might be the D (5 bases). Germline CDR1 is SGHVS and CDR2 is FNYEAQ. There are 14 residues in the CDR3. Trimming removed 2 bases at V and 4 bases at J, with 11 bases between. The CDR3, as DNA: TGTGCCAGCAGCTTACTGGCCCAGGGCACTGAAGCTTTCTTT. This translates into CASSLLAQGTEAFF.

This clonotype was found many times. This chain connects TRBV7-9 to TRBJ2-7; possibly TRBD2 for D (5 bases). The germline V gene encodes CDR1 SEHNR and CDR2 FQNEAQ (reference sequence). This CDR3 spans 12 amino acids. V lost 8 bases and J 1 base, leaving 9 bases between the germline ends. For the CDR3, the DNA is TGTGCCAGCGTTTCGGGGTCCTACGAGCAGTACTTC. Translated, it gives CASVSGSYEQYF.

The gene calls are TRBV15 and TRBJ2-3, with D tentatively TRBD2 (5 bases). Germline V gene lookup returns CDR1 LNHNV and CDR2 YYDKDF (reference sequence). The CDR3 covers 12 residues. Trimming pared 6 bases from V and 4 bases from J, leaving 8 bases between. The CDR3 here is CATSPGADTQYF. The CDR3 DNA reads as TGTGCCACCAGTCCCGGGGCAGATACGCAGTATTTT.

This clonotype appeared a few times. This chain uses TRBV7-9 with TRBJ2-1; TRBD2 is a possible D gene (5 bases). This CDR3 has 16 residues. Germline V gene data show CDR1 as SEHNR and CDR2 as FQNEAQ (reference sequence). Trimming removed 5 bases from V and 2 bases from J, with 16 bases in between. The CDR3 loop reads CASSPRTLAPYNEQFF. In DNA form, the CDR3 reads TGTGCCAGCAGCCCCCGAACATTAGCGCCCTACAATGAGCAGTTCTTC.

The rearrangement uses TRBV11-2 and TRBJ1-3; a possible D gene is TRBD1 (6 bases). CDR1 is SGHAT and CDR2 is FQNNGV in the germline V gene. With 1 base removed from V and 1 base from J, the gap between germline ends came to 11 bases. This CDR3 has 16 residues. The chain's CDR3 is CASSLAGRGSGNTIYF. In DNA, the CDR3 is TGTGCCAGCAGCTTAGCCGGCAGGGGTTCTGGAAACACCATATATTTT.

This chain uses TRBV7-2 with TRBJ2-7; 8 bases are shared with TRBD1. The CDR3 is 14 amino acids. Germline V gene sequence: CDR1 SGHTA, CDR2 FQGNSA. After removal of 3 bases from V and 3 bases from J, the junction contained 4 bases not matched to a gene. CDR3 bases: TGTGCCAGCAGCTTCCCGGACAGGGTCTACGAGCAGTACTTC. Protein sequence: CASSFPDRVYEQYF.

This sequence joins TRBV28 and TRBJ2-7; D not resolved. Germline CDR1 and CDR2: MDHEN and SYDVKM. The CDR3 is made up of 14 amino acids. Trimming stripped 4 bases from V and 7 bases from J, with 17 bases between. CDR3 sequence (DNA): TGTGCCAGCAGTTCTCCTTATAATCTTAGTGAGCAGTACGTC. It encodes CASSSPYNLSEQYV.

The rearrangement joins TRBV27 to TRBJ1-5, with D perhaps matching TRBD1 (6 bases). The CDR3 extends over 15 amino acids. Germline V gene lookup returns CDR1 MNHEY and CDR2 SMNVEV (reference sequence). Trimming took 5 bases from V and 5 from J, leaving 16 bases between them. CDR3: CASSRIGGADQPQHF. CDR3 coding DNA: TGTGCCAGCAGTCGGATCGGGGGGGCTGATCAGCCCCAGCATTTT.

The rearrangement uses TRBV5-1 and TRBJ2-3; a weak D match, TRBD2 (5 bases). The ends were cut back, 10 bases at V and 1 base at J, with 19 bases in the middle. The CDR3 has 15 residues. Germline V gene data show CDR1 as SGHRS and CDR2 as YFSETQ. CDR3 loop: CASRIVLGGTDTQYF. CDR3 nucleotides: TGCGCCTCTCGCATCGTTCTCGGGGGCACAGATACGCAGTATTTT.

The table lists this clonotype with a few counts. The chain joins TRBV9 to TRBJ1-5; 7 bases fit TRBD1. This CDR3 contains 18 residues. With V trimmed by 0 bases and J by 0 bases, 9 bases remained unmatched. Germline CDR1 and CDR2: SGDLS and YYNGEE. CDR3 bases: TGTGCCAGCAGCGTAGTTTTCAGGGGGGGATATAGCAATCAGCCCCAGCATTTT. This encodes CASSVVFRGGYSNQPQHF.

There are a few counts of this clonotype. The rearrangement joins TRBV20-1 to TRBJ2-1; D is ambiguous. Germline values: CDR1 DFQATT, CDR2 SNEGSKA (reference sequence). CDR3 size: 15 residues. Trimming took 3 bases from V and 4 from J, leaving 16 bases between them. The DNA for the CDR3 is TGCAGTGCTAGTAGAGTAGTTCGGGTTTACAATGAGCAGTTCTTC. It translates to CSASRVVRVYNEQFF.

V gene TRBV5-1 combines with J gene TRBJ1-2; D gene unclear. Per germline, CDR1 SGHRS and CDR2 YFSETQ. The CDR3 has 12 amino acids. Trimming stripped 4 bases from V and 1 base from J, with 5 bases between. The CDR3 sequence: CASSADNYGYTF. The CDR3 bases are TGCGCCAGCAGCGCGGATAACTATGGCTACACCTTC. Full variable domain (rest looked up from reference TRBV5-1 and TRBJ1-2): KAGVTQTPRYLIKTRGQQVTLSCSPISGHRSVSWYQQTPGQGLQFLFEYFSETQRNKGNFPGRFSGRQFSNSRSEMNVSTLELGDSALYLCASSADNYGYTFGSGTRLTVV.

The CDR3 DNA follows: TGTGCCAGCAGTAACAGGGCAGGTACGCAGTATTTT. Encoded protein: CASSNRAGTQYF. The gene calls are TRBV2 and TRBJ2-3; D is perhaps TRBD1 (6 bases). The germline gives CDR1 SNHLY, CDR2 FYNNEI. The CDR3 covers 12 residues. V lost 5 bases and J 8 bases, leaving 11 bases between the germline ends.

This chain uses TRBV5-1 with TRBJ2-1; TRBD2 aligns across 11 bases. The V and J ends lost 4 bases and 8 bases, in that order; junction bases with no gene match: 14. Germline CDR1 and CDR2: SGHRS and YFSETQ. The CDR3 has 17 amino acids. The CDR3 DNA follows: TGCGCCAGCAGCCGGGGGGGCCTAGCGGGAGGTACTGATGAGCAGTTCTTC. This encodes CASSRGGLAGGTDEQFF.